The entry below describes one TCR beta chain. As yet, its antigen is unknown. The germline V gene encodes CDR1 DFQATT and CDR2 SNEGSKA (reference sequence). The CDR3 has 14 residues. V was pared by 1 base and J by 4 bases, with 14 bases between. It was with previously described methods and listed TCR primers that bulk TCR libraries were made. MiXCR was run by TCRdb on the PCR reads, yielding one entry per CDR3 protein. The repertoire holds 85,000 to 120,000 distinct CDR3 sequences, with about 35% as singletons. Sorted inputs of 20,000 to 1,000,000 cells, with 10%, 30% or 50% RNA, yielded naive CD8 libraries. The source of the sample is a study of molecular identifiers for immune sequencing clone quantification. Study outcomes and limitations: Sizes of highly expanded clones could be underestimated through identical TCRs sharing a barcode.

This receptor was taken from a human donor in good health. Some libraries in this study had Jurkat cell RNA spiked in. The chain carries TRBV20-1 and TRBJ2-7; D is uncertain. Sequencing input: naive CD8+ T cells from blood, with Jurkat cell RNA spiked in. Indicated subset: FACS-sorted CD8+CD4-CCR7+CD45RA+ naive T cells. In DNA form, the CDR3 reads TGCAGTGCTAGAGGTCTGGGTATTCAGTACGAGCAGTACTTC. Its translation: CSARGLGIQYEQYF.